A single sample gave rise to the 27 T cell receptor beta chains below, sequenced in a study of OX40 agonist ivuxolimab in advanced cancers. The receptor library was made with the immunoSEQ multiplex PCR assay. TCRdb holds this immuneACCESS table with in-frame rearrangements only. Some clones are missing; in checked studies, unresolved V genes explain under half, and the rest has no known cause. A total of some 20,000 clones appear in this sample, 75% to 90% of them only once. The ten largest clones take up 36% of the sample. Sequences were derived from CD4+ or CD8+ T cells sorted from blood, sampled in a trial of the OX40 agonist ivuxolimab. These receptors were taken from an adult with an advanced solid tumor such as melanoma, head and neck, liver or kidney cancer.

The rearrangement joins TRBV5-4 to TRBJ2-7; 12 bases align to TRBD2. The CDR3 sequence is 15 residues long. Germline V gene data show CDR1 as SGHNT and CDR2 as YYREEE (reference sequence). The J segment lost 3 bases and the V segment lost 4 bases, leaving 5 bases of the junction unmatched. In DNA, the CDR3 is TGTGCCAGCAGCCCCCGGACTAGCGGGGTCTACGAGCAGTACTTC. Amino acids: CASSPRTSGVYEQYF.

As DNA, the CDR3 is TGTGCCAGCAGCCGACCCGGGACTATCAACACCGGGGAGCTGTTTTTT. Its translation: CASSRPGTINTGELFF. The rearrangement uses TRBV9 and TRBJ2-2, with 7 bases matching TRBD2. The CDR3 consists of 16 residues. V was clipped by 4 bases and J by 2 bases; unmatched bases: 8. CDR1 SGDLS and CDR2 YYNGEE come from the germline V gene. Full variable domain (missing parts from reference TRBV9 and TRBJ2-2): DSGVTQTPKHLITATGQRVTLRCSPRSGDLSVYWYQQSLDQGLQFLIQYYNGEERAKGNILERFSAQQFPDLHSELNLSSLELGDSALYFCASSRPGTINTGELFFGEGSRLTVL.

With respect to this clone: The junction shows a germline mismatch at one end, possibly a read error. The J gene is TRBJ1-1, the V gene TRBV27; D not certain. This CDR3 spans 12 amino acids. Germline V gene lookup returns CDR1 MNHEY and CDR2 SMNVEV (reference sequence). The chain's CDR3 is CAGSFPGTEAFF. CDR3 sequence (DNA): TGTGCCGGCAGTTTTCCGGGGACTGAAGCTTTCTTT.

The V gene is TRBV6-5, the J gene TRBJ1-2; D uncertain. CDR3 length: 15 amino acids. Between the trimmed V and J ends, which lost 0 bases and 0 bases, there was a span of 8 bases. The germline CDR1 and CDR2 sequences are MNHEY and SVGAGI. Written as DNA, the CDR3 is TGTGCCAGCAGTTACTCCTCGCGGGCTAACTATGGCTACACCTTC. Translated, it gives CASSYSSRANYGYTF.

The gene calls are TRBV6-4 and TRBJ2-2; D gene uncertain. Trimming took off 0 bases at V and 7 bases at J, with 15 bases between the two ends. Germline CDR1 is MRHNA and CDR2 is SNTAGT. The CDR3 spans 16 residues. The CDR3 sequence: CASSDSRFKGGGELFF. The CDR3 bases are TGTGCCAGCAGTGACTCGAGATTTAAGGGCGGCGGGGAGCTGTTTTTT.

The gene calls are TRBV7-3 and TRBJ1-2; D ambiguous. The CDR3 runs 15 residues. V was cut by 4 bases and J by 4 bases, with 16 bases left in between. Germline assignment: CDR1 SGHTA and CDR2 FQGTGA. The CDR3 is CASSSPGRSPYGYTF. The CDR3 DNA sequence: TGTGCCAGCAGCTCCCCCGGGAGGTCTCCCTATGGCTACACCTTC.

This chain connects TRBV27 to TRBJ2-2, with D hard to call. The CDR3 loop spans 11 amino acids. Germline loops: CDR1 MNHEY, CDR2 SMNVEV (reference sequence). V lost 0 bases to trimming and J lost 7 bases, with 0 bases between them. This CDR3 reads CASSLSGELFF. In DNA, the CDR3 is TGTGCCAGCAGTTTATCCGGGGAGCTGTTTTTT.

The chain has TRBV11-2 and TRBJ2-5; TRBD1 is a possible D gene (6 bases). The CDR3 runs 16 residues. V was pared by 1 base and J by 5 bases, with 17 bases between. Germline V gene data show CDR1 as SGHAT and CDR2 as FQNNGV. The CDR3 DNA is TGTGCCAGCAGCTTAGGGACAGCTCCTTTATCGGAGACCCAGTACTTC. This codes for CASSLGTAPLSETQYF.

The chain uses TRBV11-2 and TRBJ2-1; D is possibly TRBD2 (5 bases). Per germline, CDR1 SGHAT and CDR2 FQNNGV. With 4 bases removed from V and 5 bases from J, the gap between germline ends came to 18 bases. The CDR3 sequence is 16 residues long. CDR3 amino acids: CASSSGEREIHNEQFF. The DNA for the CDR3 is TGTGCCAGCAGCTCCGGGGAGAGGGAGATACACAATGAGCAGTTCTTC.

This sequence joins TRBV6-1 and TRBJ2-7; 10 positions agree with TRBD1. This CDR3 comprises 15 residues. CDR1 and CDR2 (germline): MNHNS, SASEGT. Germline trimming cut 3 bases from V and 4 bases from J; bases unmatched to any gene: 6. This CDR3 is CASSEGGTGEYEQYF. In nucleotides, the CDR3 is TGTGCCAGCAGTGAGGGAGGGACAGGGGAGTACGAGCAGTACTTC.

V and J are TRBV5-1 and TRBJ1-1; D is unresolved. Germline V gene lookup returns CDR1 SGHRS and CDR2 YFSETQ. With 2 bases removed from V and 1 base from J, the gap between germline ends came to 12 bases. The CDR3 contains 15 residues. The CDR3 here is CASSLETETNTEAFF. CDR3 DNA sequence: TGCGCCAGCAGCTTAGAAACAGAGACGAACACTGAAGCTTTCTTT.

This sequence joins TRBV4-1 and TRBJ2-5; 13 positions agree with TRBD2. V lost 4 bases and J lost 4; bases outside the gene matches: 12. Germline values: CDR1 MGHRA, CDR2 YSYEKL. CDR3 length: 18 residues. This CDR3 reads CASSLGTSGVSPVETQYF. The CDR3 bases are TGCGCCAGCAGCCTTGGGACTAGCGGGGTCAGTCCCGTAGAGACCCAGTACTTC.

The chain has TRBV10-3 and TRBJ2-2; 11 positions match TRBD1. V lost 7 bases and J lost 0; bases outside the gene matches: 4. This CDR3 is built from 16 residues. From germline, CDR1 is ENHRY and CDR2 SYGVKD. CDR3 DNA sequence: TGTGCCATCATGCCGGGACAGGGGGCGAACACCGGGGAGCTGTTTTTT. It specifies CAIMPGQGANTGELFF.

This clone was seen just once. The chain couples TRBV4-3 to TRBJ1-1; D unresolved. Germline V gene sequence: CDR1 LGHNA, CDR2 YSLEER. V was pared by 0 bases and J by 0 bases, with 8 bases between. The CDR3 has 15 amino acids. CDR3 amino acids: CASSQDRAMNTEAFF. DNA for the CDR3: TGCGCCAGCAGCCAAGATAGGGCAATGAACACTGAAGCTTTCTTT.

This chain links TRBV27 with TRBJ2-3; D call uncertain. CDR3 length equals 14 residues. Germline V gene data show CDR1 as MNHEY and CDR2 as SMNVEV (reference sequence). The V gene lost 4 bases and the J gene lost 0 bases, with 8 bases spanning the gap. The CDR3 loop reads CASSYRPSTDTQYF. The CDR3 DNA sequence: TGTGCCAGCAGTTACCGTCCTAGCACAGATACGCAGTATTTT.

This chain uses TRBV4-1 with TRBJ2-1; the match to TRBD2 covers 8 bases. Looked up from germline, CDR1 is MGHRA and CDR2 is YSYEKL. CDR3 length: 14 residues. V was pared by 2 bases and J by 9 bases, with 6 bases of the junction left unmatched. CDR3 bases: TGCGCCAGCAGCCAAATCGGGAGGGCCGGTGAGCAGTTCTTC. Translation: CASSQIGRAGEQFF.

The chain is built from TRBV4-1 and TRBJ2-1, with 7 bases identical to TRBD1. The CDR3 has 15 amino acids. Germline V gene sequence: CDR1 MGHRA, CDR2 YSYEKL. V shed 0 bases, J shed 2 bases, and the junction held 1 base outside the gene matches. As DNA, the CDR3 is TGCGCCAGCAGCCAAGAGGGACAGCCCTACAATGAGCAGTTCTTC. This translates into CASSQEGQPYNEQFF.

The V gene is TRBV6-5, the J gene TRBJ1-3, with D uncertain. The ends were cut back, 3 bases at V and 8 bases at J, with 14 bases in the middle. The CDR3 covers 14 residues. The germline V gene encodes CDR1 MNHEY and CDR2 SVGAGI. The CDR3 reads CASSYGVGWDTIYF. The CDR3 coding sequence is TGTGCCAGCAGTTATGGTGTAGGGTGGGACACCATATATTTT.

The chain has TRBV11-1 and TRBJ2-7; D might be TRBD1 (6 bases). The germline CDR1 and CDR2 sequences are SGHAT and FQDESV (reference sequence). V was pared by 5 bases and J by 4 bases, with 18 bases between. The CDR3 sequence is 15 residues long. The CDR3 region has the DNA TGTGCCAGCAGCGGCAGGGGTAAAACGGGATACGAGCAGTACTTC. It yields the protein CASSGRGKTGYEQYF.

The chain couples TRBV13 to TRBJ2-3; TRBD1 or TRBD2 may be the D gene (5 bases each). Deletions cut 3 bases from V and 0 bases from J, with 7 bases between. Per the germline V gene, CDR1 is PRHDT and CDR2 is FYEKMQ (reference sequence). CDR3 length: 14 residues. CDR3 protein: CASSLRDSTDTQYF. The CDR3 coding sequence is TGTGCCAGCAGCTTGAGGGACAGCACAGATACGCAGTATTTT.

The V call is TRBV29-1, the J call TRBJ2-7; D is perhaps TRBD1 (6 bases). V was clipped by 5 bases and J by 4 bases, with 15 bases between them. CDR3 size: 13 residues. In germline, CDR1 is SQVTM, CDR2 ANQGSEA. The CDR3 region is CSVQATGTYEQYF. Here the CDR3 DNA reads TGCAGCGTTCAAGCTACAGGGACGTACGAGCAGTACTTC.

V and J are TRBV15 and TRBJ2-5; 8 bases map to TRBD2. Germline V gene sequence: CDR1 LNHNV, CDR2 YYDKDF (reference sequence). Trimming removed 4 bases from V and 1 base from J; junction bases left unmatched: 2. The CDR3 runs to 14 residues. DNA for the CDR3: TGTGCCACCAGCATAGGACTAGCCCAAGAGACCCAGTACTTC. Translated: CATSIGLAQETQYF.

CDR3 sequence reads: CASSQDRNSPLHF. CDR3 nucleotides: TGTGCCAGCAGCCAAGACAGAAATTCACCCCTCCACTTT. The V call is TRBV7-3, the J call TRBJ1-6; possibly TRBD1 for D (5 bases). Between the trimmed V and J ends, which lost 5 bases and 7 bases, there was a span of 9 bases. The CDR3 totals 13 residues. Germline V gives CDR1 SGHTA, CDR2 FQGTGA.

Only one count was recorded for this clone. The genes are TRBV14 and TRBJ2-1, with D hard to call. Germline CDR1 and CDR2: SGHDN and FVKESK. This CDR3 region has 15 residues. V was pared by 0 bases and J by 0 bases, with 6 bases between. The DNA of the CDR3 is TGTGCCAGCAGCCAAGACAGGAGCTCCTACAATGAGCAGTTCTTC. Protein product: CASSQDRSSYNEQFF.

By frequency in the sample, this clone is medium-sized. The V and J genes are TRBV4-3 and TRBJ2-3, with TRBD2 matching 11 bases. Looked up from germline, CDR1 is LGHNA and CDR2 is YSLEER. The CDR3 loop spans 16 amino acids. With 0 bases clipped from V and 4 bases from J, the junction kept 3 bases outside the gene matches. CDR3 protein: CASSQELAGGPDTQYF. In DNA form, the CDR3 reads TGCGCCAGCAGCCAAGAGTTAGCGGGAGGGCCAGATACGCAGTATTTT.

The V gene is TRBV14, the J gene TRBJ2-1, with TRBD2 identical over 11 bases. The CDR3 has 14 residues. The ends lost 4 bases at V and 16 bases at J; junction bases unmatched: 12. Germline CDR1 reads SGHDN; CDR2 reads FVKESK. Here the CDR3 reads CASSLIPLLAGAFF. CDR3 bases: TGTGCCAGCAGCCTAATCCCCTTACTAGCGGGGGCCTTCTTC.

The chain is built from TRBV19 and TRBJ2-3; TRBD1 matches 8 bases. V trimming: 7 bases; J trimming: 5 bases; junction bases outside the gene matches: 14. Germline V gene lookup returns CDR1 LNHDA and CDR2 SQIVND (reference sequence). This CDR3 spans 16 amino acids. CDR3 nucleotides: TGTGCCAGTAACGAGGGGATAGGGGGGACAGGAGATACGCAGTATTTT. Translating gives CASNEGIGGTGDTQYF.